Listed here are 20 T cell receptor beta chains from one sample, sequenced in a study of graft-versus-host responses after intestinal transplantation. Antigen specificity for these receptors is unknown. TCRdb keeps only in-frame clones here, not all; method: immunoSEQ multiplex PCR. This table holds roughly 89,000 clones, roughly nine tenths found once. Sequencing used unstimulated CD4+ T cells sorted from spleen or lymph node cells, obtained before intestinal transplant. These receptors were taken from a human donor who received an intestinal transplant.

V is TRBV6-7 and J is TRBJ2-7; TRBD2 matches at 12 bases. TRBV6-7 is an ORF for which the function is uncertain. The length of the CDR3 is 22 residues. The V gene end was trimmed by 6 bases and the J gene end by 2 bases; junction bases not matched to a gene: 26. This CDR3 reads CASSLNSPLAGGPDKLAYEQYF. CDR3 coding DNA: TGTGCCAGCAGCCTCAATTCTCCCCTAGCGGGGGGGCCGGATAAGTTGGCCTACGAGCAGTACTTC.

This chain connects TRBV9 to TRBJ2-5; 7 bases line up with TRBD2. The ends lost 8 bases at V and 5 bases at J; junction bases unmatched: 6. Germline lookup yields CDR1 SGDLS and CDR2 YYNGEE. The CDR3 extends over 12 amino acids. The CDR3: CARTSRRETQYF. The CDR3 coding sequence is TGTGCCAGGACTAGCCGGCGCGAGACCCAGTACTTC.

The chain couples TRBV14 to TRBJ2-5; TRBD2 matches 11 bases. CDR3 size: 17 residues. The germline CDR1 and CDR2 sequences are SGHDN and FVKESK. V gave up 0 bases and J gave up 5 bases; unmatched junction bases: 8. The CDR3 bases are TGTGCCAGCAGCCAAGACCGTCTAGCGGGAGGTGGTGAGACCCAGTACTTC. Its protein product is CASSQDRLAGGGETQYF.

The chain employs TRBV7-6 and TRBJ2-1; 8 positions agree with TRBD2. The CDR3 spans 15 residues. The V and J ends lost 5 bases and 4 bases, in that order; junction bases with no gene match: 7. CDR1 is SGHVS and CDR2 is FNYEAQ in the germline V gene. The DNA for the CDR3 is TGTGCCAGCAGCGGAACGGGACTAGTTTACAATGAGCAGTTCTTC. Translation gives CASSGTGLVYNEQFF. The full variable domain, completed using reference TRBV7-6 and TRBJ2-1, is GAGVSQSPRYKVTKRGQDVALRCDPISGHVSLYWYRQALGQGPEFLTYFNYEAQQDKSGLPNDRFSAERPEGSISTLTIQRTEQRDSAMYRCASSGTGLVYNEQFFGPGTRLTVL.

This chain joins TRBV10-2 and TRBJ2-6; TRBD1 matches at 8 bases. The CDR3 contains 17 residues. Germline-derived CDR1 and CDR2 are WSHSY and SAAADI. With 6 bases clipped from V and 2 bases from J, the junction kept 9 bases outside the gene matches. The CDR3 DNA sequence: TGCGCCAGCAGCCCAGGGGGCTGGTTGACTGGGGCCAACGTCCTGACTTTC. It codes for CASSPGGWLTGANVLTF.

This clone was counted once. CDR3 sequence (DNA): TGCGCCAGCAGCTTAGGTCTCGTTACAGGGGCGGGAACTGAAGCTTTCTTT. Translation gives CASSLGLVTGAGTEAFF. The rearrangement uses TRBV5-1 and TRBJ1-1; 7 nucleotides line up with TRBD1. The CDR3 consists of 17 residues. With V trimmed by 2 bases and J by 5 bases, 15 bases remained unmatched. Germline assignment: CDR1 SGHRS and CDR2 YFSETQ. The full variable domain, with the rest looked up from reference TRBV5-1 and TRBJ1-1, is KAGVTQTPRYLIKTRGQQVTLSCSPISGHRSVSWYQQTPGQGLQFLFEYFSETQRNKGNFPGRFSGRQFSNSRSEMNVSTLELGDSALYLCASSLGLVTGAGTEAFFGQGTRLTVV.

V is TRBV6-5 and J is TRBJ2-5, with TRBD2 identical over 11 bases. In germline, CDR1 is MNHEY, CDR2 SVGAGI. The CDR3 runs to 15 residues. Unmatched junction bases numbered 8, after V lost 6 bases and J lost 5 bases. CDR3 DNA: TGTGCCAGCAGCTTAAGACTAGCGGGGCAGGAGACCCAGTACTTC. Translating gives CASSLRLAGQETQYF.

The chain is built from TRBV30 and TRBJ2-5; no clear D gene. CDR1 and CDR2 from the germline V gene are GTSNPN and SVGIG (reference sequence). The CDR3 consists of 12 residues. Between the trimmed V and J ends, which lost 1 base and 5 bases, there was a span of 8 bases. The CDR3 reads CAWSGALETQYF. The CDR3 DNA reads TGTGCCTGGAGTGGGGCATTGGAGACCCAGTACTTC. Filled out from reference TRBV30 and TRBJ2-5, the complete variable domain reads SQTIHQWPATLVQPVGSPLSLECTVEGTSNPNLYWYRQAAGRGLQLLFYSVGIGQISSEVPQNLSASRPQDRQFILSSKKLLLSDSGFYLCAWSGALETQYFGPGTRLLVL.

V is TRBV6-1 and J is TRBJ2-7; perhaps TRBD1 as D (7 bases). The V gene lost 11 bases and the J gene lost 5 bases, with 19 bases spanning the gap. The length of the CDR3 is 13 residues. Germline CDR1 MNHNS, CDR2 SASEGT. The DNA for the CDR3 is TGTGCCGTTCGAGGAGGGGGCAAGGACGAGCAGTACTTC. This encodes CAVRGGGKDEQYF.

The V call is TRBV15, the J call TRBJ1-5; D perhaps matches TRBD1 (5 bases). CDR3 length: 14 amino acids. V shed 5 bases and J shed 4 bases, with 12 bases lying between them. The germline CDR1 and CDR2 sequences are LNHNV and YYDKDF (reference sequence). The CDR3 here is CATSPRAGNQPQHF. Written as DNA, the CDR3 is TGTGCCACCAGCCCCAGGGCGGGGAATCAGCCCCAGCATTTT. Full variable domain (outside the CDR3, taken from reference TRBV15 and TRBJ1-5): DAMVIQNPRYQVTQFGKPVTLSCSQTLNHNVMYWYQQKSSQAPKLLFHYYDKDFNNEADTPDNFQSRRPNTSFCFLDIRSPGLGDTAMYLCATSPRAGNQPQHFGDGTRLSIL.

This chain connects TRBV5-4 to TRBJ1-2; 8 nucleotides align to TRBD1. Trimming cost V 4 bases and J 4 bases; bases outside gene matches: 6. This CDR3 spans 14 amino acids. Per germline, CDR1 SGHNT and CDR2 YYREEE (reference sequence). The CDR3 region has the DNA TGTGCCAGCAGCCCAGGGGGCGGTGGCTATGGCTACACCTTC. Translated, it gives CASSPGGGGYGYTF.

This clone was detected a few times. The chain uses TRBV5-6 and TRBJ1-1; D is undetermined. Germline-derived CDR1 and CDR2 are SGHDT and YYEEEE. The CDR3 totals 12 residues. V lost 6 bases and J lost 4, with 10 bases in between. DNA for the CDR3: TGTGCCAGCACCTGGGAGGGCACTGAAGCTTTCTTT. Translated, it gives CASTWEGTEAFF.

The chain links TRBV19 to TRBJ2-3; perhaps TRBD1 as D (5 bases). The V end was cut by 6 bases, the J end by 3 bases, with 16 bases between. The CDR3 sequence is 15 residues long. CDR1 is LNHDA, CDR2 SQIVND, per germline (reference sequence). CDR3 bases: TGTGCCAGTAGCCTATTGCAGGGTATGACAGATACGCAGTATTTT. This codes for CASSLLQGMTDTQYF.

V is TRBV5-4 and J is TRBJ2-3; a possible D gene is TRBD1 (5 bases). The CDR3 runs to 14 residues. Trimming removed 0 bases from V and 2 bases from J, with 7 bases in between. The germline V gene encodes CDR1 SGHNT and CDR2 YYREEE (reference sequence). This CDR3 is CASSLVTDTDTQYF. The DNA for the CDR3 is TGTGCCAGCAGCTTGGTGACAGACACAGATACGCAGTATTTT. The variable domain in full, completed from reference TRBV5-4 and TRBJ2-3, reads ETGVTQSPTHLIKTRGQQVTLRCSSQSGHNTVSWYQQALGQGPQFIFQYYREEENGRGNFPPRFSGLQFPNYSSELNVNALELDDSALYLCASSLVTDTDTQYFGPGTRLTVL.

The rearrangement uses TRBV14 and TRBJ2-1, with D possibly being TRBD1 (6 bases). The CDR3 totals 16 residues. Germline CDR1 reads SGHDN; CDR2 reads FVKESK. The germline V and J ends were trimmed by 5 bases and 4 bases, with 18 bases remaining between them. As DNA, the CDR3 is TGTGCCAGCAGCGTCACAGGGTCACTACGATACAATGAGCAGTTCTTC. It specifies CASSVTGSLRYNEQFF. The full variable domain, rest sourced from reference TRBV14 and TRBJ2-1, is EAGVTQFPSHSVIEKGQTVTLRCDPISGHDNLYWYRRVMGKEIKFLLHFVKESKQDESGMPNNRFLAERTGGTYSTLKVQPAELEDSGVYFCASSVTGSLRYNEQFFGPGTRLTVL.

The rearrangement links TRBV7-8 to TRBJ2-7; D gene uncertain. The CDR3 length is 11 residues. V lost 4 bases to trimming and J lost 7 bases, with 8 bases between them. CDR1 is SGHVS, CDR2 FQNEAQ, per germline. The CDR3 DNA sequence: TGTGCCAGCAGCTCTAATAGTGAGCAGTACTTC. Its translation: CASSSNSEQYF.

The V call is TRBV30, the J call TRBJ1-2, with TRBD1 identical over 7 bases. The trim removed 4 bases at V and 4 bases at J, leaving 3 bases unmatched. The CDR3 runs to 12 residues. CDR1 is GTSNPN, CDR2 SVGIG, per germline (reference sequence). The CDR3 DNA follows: TGTGCCTGGATGACAGGGACCTATGGCTACACCTTC. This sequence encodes CAWMTGTYGYTF.

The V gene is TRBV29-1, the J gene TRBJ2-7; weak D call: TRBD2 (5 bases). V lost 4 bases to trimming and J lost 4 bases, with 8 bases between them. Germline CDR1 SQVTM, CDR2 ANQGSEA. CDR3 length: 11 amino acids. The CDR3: CSVAGSYEQYF. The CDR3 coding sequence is TGCAGCGTTGCGGGGAGTTACGAGCAGTACTTC.

The CDR3 spells CASRRQGTNYGYTF. The CDR3 DNA sequence: TGTGCCAGCAGACGACAGGGAACTAACTATGGCTACACCTTC. The chain uses TRBV28 and TRBJ1-2; 7 bases match TRBD1. V shed 6 bases, J shed 0 bases, and the junction held 4 bases outside the gene matches. The CDR3 is made up of 14 amino acids. From germline, CDR1 is MDHEN and CDR2 SYDVKM.

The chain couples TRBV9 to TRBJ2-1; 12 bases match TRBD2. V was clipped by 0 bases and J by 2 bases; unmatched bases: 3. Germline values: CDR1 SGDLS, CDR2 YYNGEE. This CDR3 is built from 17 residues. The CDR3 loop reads CASSVGLAGVTYNEQFF. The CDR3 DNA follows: TGTGCCAGCAGCGTAGGACTAGCGGGAGTGACCTACAATGAGCAGTTCTTC.